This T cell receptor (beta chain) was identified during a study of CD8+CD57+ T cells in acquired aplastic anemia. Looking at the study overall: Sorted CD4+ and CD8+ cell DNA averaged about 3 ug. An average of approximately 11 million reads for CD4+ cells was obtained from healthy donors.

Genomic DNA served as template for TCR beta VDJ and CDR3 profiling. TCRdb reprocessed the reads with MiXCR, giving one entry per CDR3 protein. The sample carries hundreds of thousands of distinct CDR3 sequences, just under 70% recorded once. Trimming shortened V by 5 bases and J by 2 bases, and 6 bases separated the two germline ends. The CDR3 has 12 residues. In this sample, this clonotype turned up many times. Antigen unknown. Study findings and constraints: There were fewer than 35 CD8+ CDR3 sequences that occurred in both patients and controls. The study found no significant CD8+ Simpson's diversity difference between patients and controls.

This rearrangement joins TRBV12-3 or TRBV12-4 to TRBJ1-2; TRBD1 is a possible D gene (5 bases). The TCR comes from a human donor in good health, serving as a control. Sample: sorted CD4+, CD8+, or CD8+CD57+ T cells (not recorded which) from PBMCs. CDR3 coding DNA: TGTGCCAGCAGTGGACACAACTATGGCTACACCTTC. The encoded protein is CASSGHNYGYTF.